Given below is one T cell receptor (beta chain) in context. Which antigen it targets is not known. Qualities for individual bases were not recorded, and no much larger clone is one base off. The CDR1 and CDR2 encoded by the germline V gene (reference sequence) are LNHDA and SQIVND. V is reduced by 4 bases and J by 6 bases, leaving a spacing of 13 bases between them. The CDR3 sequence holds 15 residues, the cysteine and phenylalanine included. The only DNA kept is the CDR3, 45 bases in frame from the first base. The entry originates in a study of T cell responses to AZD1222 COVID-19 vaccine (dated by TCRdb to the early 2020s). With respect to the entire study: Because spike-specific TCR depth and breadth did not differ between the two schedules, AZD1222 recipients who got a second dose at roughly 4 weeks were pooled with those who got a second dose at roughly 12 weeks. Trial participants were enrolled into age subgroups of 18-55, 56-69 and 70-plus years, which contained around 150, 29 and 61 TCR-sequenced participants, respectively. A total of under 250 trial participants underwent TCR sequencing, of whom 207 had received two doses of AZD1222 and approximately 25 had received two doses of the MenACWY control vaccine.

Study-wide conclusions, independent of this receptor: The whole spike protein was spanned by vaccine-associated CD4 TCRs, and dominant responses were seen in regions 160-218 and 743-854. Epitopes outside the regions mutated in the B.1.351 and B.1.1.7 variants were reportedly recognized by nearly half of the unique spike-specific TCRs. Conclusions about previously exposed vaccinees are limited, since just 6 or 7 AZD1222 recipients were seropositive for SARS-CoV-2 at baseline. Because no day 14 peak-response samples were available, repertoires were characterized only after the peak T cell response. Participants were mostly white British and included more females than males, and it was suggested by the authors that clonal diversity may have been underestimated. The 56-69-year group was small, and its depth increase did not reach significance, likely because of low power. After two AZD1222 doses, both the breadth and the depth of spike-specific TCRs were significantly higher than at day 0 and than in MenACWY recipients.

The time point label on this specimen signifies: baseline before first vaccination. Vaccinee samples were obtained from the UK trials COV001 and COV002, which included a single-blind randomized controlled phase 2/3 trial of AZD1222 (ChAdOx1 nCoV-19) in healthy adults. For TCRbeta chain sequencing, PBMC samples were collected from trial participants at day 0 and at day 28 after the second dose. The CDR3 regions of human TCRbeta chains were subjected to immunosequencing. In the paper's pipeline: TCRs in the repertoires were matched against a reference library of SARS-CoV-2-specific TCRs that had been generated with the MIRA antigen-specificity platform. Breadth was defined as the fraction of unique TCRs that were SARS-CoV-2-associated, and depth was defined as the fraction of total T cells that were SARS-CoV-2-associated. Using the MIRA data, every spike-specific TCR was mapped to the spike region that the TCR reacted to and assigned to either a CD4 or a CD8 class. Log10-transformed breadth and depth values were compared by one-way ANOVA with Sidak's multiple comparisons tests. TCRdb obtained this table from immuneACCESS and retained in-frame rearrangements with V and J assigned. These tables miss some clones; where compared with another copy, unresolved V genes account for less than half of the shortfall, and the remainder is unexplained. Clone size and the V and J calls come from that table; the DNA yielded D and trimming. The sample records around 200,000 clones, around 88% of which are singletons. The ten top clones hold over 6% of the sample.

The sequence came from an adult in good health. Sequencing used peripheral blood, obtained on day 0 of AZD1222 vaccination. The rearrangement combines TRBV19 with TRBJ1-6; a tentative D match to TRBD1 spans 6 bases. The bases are TGTGCCAGTAGTAACGGGGGCGAGGGTAATTCACCCCTCCACTTT. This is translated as CASSNGGEGNSPLHF.